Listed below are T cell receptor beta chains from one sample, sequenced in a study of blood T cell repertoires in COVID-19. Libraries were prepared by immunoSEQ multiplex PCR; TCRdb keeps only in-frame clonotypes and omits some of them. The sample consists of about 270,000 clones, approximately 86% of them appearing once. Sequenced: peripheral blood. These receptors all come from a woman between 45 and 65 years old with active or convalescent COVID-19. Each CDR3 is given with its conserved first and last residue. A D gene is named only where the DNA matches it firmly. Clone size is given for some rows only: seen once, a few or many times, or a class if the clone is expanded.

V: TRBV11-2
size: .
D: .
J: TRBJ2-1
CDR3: CASSLVSGLYNEQFF
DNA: TGTGCCAGCAGCTTAGTTTCAGGGCTCTACAATGAGCAGTTCTTC

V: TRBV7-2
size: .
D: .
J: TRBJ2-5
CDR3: CASSPDRGRETQYF
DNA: TGTGCCAGCAGCCCGGACAGAGGACGGGAGACCCAGTACTTC

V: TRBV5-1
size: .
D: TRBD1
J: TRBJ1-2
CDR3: CASSFAGGAEGYTF
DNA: TGCGCCAGCAGCTTCGCAGGGGGCGCGGAGGGCTACACCTTC

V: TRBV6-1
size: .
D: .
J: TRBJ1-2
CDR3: CASSEAPSGGYTF
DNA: TGTGCCAGCAGTGAGGCACCCAGTGGCGGCTACACCTTC

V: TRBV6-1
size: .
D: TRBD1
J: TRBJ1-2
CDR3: CASSENRGLFGYTF
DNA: TGTGCCAGCAGTGAAAACAGGGGTCTTTTCGGCTACACCTTC

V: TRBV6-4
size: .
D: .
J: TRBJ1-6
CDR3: CASSDSPNSPLHF
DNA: TGTGCCAGCAGTGACTCTCCAAATTCACCCCTCCACTTT

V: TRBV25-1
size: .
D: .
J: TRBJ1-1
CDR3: CASSDPGGGAEAFF
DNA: TGTGCCAGCAGTGACCCGGGAGGAGGAGCTGAAGCTTTCTTT

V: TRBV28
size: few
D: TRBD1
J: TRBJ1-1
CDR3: CASTINRGRGTEAFF
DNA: TGTGCCAGCACTATTAACAGGGGTAGAGGAACTGAAGCTTTCTTT

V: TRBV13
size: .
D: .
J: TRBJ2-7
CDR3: CASSLFSSYEQYF
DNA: TGTGCCAGCAGCTTGTTTTCTTCCTACGAGCAGTACTTC

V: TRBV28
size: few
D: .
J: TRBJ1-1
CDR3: CASRRTENTEAFF
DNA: TGTGCCAGCCGAAGGACAGAGAACACTGAAGCTTTCTTT

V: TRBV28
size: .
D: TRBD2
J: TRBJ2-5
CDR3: CASSETSGRAGETQYF
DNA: TGTGCCAGCAGTGAGACTAGCGGGAGGGCCGGAGAGACCCAGTACTTC

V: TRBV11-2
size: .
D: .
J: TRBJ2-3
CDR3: CASSFLTDTQYF
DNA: TGTGCCAGCAGCTTCCTTACAGATACGCAGTATTTT

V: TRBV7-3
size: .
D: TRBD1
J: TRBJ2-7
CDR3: CASRAGGVGHYEQYF
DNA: TGTGCCAGCAGAGCAGGGGGCGTGGGACACTACGAGCAGTACTTC

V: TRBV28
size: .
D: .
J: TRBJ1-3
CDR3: CASRSGGGNTIYF
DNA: TGTGCCAGCAGGTCGGGGGGTGGAAACACCATATATTTT

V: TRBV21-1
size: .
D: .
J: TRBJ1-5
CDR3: CASSPAGGQGNQPQHF
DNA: TGTGCCAGCAGCCCGGCAGGAGGGCAGGGCAATCAGCCCCAGCATTTT

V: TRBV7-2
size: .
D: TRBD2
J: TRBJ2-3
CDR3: CASSLEISGGTQYF
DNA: TGTGCCAGCAGCTTAGAGATCTCGGGAGGGACGCAGTATTTT

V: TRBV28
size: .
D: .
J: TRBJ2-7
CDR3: CASRTPGEQYF
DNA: TGTGCCAGCAGAACCCCAGGCGAGCAGTACTTC

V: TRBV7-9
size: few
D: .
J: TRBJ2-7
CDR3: CASSLPSGDGSYEQYF
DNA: TGTGCCAGCAGCTTGCCTTCGGGAGACGGATCCTACGAGCAGTACTTC

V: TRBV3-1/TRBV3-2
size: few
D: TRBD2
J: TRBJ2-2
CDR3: CASSRLAANTGELFF
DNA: TGTGCCAGCAGCCGACTAGCGGCAAACACCGGGGAGCTGTTTTTT

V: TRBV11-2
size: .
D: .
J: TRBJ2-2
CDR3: CASSFWSLREPGELFF
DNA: TGTGCCAGCAGCTTTTGGAGCCTCCGGGAACCCGGGGAGCTGTTTTTT

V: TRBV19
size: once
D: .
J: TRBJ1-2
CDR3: CASSTGTGGWSYTF
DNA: TGTGCCAGTAGTACCGGGACGGGGGGCTGGAGCTACACCTTC

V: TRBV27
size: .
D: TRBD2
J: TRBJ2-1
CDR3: CASSSLAGVTGNEQFF
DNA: TGTGCCAGCAGTTCCTTAGCGGGAGTAACAGGGAATGAGCAGTTCTTC

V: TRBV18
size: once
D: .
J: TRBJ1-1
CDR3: CASSPPVRTEAFF
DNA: TGTGCCAGCTCACCACCTGTGCGGACTGAAGCTTTCTTT